This note documents a single T cell receptor (beta chain) sequence. What this receptor recognizes is not known. Per-nucleotide qualities are absent, and no much larger clonotype sits a single base away. This sample was included in a study of T cell responses to AZD1222 COVID-19 vaccine (dated by TCRdb to the early 2020s). Concerning the study at large: TCR sequencing was performed for 233 trial participants, of whom 207 were given two doses of AZD1222 and around 25 were given two doses of MenACWY control vaccine. Trial participants were enrolled by age into subgroups of 18-55, 56-69 and 70-plus years, and about 150, 27 and 61 TCR-sequenced participants, respectively, were included in these subgroups. The full study reports these points: No day 14 peak-response samples were available, so repertoires were characterized only after the peak T cell response. Epitopes outside the regions mutated in the B.1.351 and B.1.1.7 variants were reportedly recognized by nearly half of the unique spike-specific TCRs. Participants were mostly white British, with more females than males. The authors suggested clonal diversity may have been underestimated. Vaccine-associated CD4 TCRs spanned the whole spike protein, with dominant responses in regions 160-218 and 743-854. Only six AZD1222 recipients were SARS-CoV-2 seropositive at baseline, limiting conclusions about previously exposed vaccinees. In the small 56-69-year group, the increase in depth fell short of significance, most likely because of low power. A significant rise in spike-specific TCR breadth and depth was observed after two AZD1222 doses relative to day 0 and relative to MenACWY recipients.

Trimming at the junction amounts to 6 bases on V and 0 bases on J, and the germline ends lie 8 bases apart. Sequences MNHNY (CDR1) and SVGAGI (CDR2) are obtained from the germline V gene (reference sequence). CDR3 length: 14 amino acids, cysteine to phenylalanine. Kept here is only the CDR3 DNA, which spans 42 bases and is read in frame from base 1. The CDR3 regions of human TCRbeta chains were analyzed by immunosequencing. In the paper's pipeline: TCRs in the repertoires were matched against a reference library of SARS-CoV-2-specific TCRs that had been generated with the MIRA antigen-specificity platform. Breadth was defined as the fraction of unique TCRs that were SARS-CoV-2-associated. Depth was defined as the fraction of total T cells that were SARS-CoV-2-associated. Using the MIRA data, each spike-specific TCR was assigned both to the spike region to which the TCR was reactive and to a CD4 or CD8 class. Log10-transformed breadth and depth values were compared by one-way ANOVA with Sidak's multiple comparisons tests. In TCRdb, the immuneACCESS table is reduced to in-frame sequences with V and J assigned. These tables do not hold every clone; where another copy was compared, an unresolved V gene accounts for under half, and the others remain unexplained. D and trimming were read from the DNA, whereas the V and J calls and clone size are those reported in that table. The sample profile shows about 150,000 clones; approximately 91% of them were found once. The ten largest clones represent 3.8% of the sample.

The time point label, as the study defines it: about 28 days (+/-7) after the second vaccine dose. AZD1222 recipients given second doses at about 4 weeks or at about 12 weeks were pooled, since spike-specific TCR depth and breadth were not found to differ between the two schedules. Samples from vaccinated people were obtained from the UK trials COV001 and COV002, which included a single-blind randomized controlled phase 2/3 trial of AZD1222 (ChAdOx1 nCoV-19) in healthy adults. For TCRbeta chain sequencing, PBMC samples were collected from trial participants at day 0 and at day 28 after the second dose.

This chain joins TRBV6-6 to TRBJ1-4, with the D gene too uncertain to name. The origin of this receptor is an adult who received the AZD1222 COVID-19 vaccine. The specimen comprised peripheral blood, sampled 28 days after the second AZD1222 dose. The CDR3 is CASSEDATNEKLFF. The bases are TGTGCCAGCAGCGAGGATGCAACTAATGAAAAACTGTTTTTT.